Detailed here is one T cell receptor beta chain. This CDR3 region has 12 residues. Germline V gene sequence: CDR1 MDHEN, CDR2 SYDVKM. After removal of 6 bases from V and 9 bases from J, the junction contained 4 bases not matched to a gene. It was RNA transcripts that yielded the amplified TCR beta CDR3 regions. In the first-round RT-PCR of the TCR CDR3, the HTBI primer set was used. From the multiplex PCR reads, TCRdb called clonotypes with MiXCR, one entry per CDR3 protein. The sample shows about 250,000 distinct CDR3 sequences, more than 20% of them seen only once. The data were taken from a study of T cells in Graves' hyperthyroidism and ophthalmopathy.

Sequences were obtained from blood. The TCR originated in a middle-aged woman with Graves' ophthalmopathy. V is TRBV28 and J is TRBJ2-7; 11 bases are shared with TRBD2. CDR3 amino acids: CASRDLAGGQYF. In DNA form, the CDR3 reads TGTGCCAGCAGGGATCTAGCGGGAGGGCAGTACTTC.